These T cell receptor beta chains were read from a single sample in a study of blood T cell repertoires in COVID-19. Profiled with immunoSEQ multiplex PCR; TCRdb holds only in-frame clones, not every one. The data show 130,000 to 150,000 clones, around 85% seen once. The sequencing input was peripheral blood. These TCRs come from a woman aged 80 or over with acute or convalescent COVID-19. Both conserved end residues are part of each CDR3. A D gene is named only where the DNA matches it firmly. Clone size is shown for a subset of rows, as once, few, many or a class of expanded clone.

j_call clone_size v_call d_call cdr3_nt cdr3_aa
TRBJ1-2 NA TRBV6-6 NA TGTGCCAGCAGCTATCCTAATTTTCAGGGTTGGTATGGCTACACCTTC CASSYPNFQGWYGYTF
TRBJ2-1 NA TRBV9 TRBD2 TGTGCCAGCAGCGTAAGCCCCAGGGAGATAGCGGGGGGCTCCTACAATGAGCAGTTCTTC CASSVSPREIAGGSYNEQFF
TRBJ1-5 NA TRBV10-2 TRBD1 TGCGCCAGCAGGGGACAGGGTTCGGGTCAGCCCCAGCATTTT CASRGQGSGQPQHF
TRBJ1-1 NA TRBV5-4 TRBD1 TGTGCCAGCAGCTGGGACAGGGACACTGAAGCTTTCTTT CASSWDRDTEAFF
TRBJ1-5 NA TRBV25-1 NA TGTGCCAGCAGTGATCGGCAGGGGACACAGCCCCAGCATTTT CASSDRQGTQPQHF
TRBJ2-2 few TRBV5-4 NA TGTGCCAGCAGCTCCCGCCAGGGTGGGAACACCGGGGAGCTGTTTTTT CASSSRQGGNTGELFF
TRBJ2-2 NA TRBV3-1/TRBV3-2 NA TGTGCCAGCAGCCAAGTCATCGGGGTGCCTGGCGGGGAGCTGTTTTTT CASSQVIGVPGGELFF
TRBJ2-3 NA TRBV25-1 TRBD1 TGTGCCAGCAGTGCAGACAGGGTGGCGGCAGATACGCAGTATTTT CASSADRVAADTQYF
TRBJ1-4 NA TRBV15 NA TGTGCCACCAGCCGGAGGATGAATGAAAAACTGTTTTTT CATSRRMNEKLFF
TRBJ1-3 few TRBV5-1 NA TGCGCCAGCAGCTTGGCTGGGGCACCGAGCTCTGGAAACACCATATATTTT CASSLAGAPSSGNTIYF
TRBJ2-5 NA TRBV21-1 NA TGTGCCAGAATGCGGGGTAGGGGGCCGGAAGAGACCCAGTACTTC CARMRGRGPEETQYF
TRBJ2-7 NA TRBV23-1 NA TGCGCCAGCAGTCAATCCCCCATCTACGAGCAGTACTTC CASSQSPIYEQYF
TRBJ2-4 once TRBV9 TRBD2 TGTGCCAGCAGCGTAGGGACTAGCGGGGGGATTGGGGGAGCCAAAAACATTCAGTACTTC CASSVGTSGGIGGAKNIQYF
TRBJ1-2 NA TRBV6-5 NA TGTGCCAGCAGTTACGGCAGGCGGGCTAACTATGGCTACACCTTC CASSYGRRANYGYTF